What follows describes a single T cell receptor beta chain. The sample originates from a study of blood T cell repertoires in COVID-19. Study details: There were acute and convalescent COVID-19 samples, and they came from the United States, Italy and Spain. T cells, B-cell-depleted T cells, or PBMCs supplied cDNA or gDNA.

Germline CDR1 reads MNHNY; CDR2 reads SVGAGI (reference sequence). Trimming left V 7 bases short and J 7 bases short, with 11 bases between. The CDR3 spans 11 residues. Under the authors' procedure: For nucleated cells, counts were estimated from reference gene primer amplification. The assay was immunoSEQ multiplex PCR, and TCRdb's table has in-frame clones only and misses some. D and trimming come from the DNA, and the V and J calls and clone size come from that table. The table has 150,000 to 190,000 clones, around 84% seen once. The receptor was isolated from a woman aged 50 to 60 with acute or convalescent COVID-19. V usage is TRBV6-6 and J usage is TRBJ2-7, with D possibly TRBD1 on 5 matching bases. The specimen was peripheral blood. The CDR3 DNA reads TGTGCCAGCACCCGAAGACAGGAGCAGTACTTC. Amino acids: CASTRRQEQYF.